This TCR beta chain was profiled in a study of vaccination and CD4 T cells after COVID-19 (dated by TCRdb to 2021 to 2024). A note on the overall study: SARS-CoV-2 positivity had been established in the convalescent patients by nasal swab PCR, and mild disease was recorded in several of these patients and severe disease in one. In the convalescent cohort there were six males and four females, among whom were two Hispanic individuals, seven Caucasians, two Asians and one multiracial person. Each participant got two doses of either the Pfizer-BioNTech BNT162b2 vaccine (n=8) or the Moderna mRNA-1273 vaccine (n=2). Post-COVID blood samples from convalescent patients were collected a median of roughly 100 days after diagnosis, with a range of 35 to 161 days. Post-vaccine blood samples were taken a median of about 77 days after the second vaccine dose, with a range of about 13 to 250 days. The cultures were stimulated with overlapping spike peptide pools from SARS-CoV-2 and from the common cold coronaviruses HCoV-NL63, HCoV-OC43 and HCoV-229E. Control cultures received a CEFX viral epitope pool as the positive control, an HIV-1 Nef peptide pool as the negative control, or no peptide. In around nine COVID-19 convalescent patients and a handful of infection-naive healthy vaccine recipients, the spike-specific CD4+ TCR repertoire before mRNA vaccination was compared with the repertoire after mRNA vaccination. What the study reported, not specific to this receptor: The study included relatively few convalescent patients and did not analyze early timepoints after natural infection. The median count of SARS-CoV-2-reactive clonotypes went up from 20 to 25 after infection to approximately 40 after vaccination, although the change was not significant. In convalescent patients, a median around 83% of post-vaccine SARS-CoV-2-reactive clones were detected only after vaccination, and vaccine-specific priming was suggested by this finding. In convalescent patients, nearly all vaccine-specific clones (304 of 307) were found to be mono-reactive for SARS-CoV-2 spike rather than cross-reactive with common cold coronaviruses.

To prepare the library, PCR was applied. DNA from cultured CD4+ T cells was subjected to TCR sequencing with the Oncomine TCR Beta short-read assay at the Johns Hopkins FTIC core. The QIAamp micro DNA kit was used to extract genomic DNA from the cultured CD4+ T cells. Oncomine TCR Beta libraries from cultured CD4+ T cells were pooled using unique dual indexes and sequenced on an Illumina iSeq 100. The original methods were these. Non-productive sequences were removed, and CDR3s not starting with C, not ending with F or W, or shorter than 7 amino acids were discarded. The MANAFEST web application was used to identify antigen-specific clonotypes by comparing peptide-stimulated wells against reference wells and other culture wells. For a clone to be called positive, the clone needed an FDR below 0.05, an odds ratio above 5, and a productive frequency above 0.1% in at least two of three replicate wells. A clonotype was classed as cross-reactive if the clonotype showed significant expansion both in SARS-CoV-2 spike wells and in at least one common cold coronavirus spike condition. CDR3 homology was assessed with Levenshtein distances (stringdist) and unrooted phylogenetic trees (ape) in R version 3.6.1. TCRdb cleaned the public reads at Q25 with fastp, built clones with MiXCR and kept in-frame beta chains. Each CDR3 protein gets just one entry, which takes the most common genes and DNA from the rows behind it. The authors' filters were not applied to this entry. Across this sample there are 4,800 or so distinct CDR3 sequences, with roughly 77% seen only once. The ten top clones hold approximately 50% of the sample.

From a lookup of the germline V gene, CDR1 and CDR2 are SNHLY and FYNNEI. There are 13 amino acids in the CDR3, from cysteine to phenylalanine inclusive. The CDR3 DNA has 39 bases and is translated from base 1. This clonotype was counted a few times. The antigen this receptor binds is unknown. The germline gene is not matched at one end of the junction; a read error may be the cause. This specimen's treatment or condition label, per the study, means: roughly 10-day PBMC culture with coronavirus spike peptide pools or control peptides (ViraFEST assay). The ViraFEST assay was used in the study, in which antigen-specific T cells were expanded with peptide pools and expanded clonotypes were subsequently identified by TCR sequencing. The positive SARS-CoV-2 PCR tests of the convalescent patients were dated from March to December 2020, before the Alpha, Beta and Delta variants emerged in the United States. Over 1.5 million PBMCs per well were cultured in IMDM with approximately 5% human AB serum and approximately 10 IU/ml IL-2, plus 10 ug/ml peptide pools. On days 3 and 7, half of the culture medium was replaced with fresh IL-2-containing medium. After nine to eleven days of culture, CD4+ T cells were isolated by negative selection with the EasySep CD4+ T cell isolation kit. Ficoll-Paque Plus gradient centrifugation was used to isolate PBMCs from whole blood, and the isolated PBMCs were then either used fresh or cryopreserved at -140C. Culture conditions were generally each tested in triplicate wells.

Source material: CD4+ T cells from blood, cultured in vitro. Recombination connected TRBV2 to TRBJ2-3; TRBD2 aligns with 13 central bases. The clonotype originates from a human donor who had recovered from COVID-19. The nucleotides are TGTGCCAGCAGGACCGGGACTAGCGGGGCTAAGGATTTT. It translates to CASRTGTSGAKDF.